The sequence of this TCR beta chain was determined in a study of T-cell memory formation after mild COVID-19 (dated by TCRdb to 2020 to 2022). Concerning the study at large: Most TCR sequence clusters were specific to one of the two donors. Longitudinal TCRalpha and TCRbeta repertoire sequencing tracked T-cell clones expanding and contracting after mild COVID-19 in two donors. The cohort was made up of two young adult volunteers, one female and one male, who were previously healthy. The paper's findings and limits, for the study overall: Balanced CD4/CD8 phenotypes were observed for clones contracting from day 15 to 85, whereas a bias towards CD4+ was observed for a second wave of clones expanding from day 15 to 37. Some responding clones were found in pre-infection memory, which suggests that pre-existing cross-reactive memory T cells took part in the SARS-CoV-2 response. Contracting CD4+ clones were located mainly in the CM and EM memory subsets, whereas CD8+ clones were found to be enriched in EMRA. SARS-CoV-2 specificity of the second-wave clones peaking on day 37 was not confirmed. The study covered only two mild cases, and larger cohorts including severe cases with pre-infection samples were considered necessary.

As for this clonotype: The target of this receptor is not known. No base quality information exists; no much larger clone differs at one position.

The sequencer listed for this sample is Illumina NovaSeq 6000. TCRalpha and TCRbeta cDNA libraries were built by 5'RACE with constant-segment primers, adding sample barcodes and unique molecular identifiers. Trizol reagent was used to extract RNA from every sample. The libraries were amplified in two PCR steps, and the second step added a second sample barcode and Illumina TruSeq adapters. Libraries were sequenced on an Illumina NovaSeq with 2 x 150 bp paired-end reads. The paper's data handling went like this. Demultiplexing of reads and collapsing into UMI-guided consensus sequences were performed with migec v1.2.7. Using mixcr v2.1.11, UMI consensuses were aligned to TRA and TRB V and J templates and then assembled into clonotypes. Expanded or contracted clonotypes were those called significant by both edgeR and NoisET, with noise models trained on biological replicates. edgeR calls used a false discovery rate-adjusted p below 0.01 and a log2 fold-change threshold of 1. As an exploratory analysis of dynamics, max-normalized trajectories of the 1000 most abundant clonotypes were examined by PCA with hierarchical clustering. Each responding clone was given a CD4 or CD8 phenotype based on the CD4+ and CD8+ repertoires, which had been sequenced separately. The raw public data were reprocessed by TCRdb itself: fastp quality trimming at Q25, MiXCR clonotype calling, in-frame beta chains only. Under each unique CDR3 protein, matching rows form one entry showing the most common genes and DNA. The V and J calls, along with clone size, are taken from TCRdb and not from the paper's own processing. The sample table shows over 55,000 distinct CDR3 sequences, and approximately 12% are seen once. Under 25% of the sample goes to the ten largest clones.

The CDR3, from cysteine to phenylalanine, totals 15 residues. This entry keeps only the CDR3 DNA: 45 bases, framed from base 1. V is cut back by 0 bases and J by 10 bases, with 3 bases in the junction unmatched. Per the germline V gene, SGHTA is the CDR1 and FQGNSA is the CDR2. PBMCs were isolated by Ficoll-Paque density gradient centrifugation. This clonotype was sampled from a man between 18 and 29 years old who had mild COVID-19 (a few samples of this study predate the infection). The sample titles of this study are shuffled in the database, so cell type and time point are left out; the donor was told from shared clones. Sequencing was carried out using PBMCs or a T cell subset sorted from them (not recorded which). The chain uses TRBV7-2 and TRBJ1-6; 10 bases in the junction line up with TRBD1. DNA sequence: TGTGCCAGCAGCTTAGCCGGGACAGGGGTCTCACCCCTCCACTTT. Its protein reads: CASSLAGTGVSPLHF.